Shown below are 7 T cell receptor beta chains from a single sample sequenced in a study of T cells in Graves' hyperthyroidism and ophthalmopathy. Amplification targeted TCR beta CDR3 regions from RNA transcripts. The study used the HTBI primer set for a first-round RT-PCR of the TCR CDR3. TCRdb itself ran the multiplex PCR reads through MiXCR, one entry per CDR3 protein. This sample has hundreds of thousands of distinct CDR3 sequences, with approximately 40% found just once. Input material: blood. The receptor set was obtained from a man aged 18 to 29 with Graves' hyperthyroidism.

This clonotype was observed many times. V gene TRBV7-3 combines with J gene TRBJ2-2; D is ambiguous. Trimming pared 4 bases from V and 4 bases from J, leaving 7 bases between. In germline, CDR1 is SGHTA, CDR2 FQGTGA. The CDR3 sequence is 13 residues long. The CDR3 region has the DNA TGTGCCAGCAGCTCCTACGGCACCGGGGAGCTGTTTTTT. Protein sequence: CASSSYGTGELFF.

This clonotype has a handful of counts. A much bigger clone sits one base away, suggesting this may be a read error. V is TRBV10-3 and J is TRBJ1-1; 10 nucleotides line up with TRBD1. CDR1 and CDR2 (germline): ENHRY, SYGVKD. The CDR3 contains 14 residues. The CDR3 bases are TGTGCCAGCAGTGGGACAGGGGAGAACACTGAAGCTTTCTTT. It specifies CASSGTGENTEAFF.

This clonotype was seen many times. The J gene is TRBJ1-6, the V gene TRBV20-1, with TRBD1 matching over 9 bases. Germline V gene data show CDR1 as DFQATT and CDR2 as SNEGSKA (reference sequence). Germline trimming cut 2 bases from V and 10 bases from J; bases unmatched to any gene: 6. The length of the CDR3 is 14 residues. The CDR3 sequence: CSARSGTGNSPLHF. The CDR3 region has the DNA TGCAGTGCTAGATCCGGGACAGGGAACTCACCCCTCCACTTT.

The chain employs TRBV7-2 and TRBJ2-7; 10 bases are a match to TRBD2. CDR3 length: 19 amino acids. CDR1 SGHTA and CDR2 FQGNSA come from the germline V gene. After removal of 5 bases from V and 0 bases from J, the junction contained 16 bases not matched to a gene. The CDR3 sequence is CASSPRLSLAGAISYEQYF. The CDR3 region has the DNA TGTGCCAGCAGCCCCCGCCTGAGCCTAGCGGGAGCGATCTCCTACGAGCAGTACTTC.

The CDR3 sequence is CASSIDGLRANTGELFF. CDR3 nucleotides: TGTGCCAGTAGTATAGATGGACTCCGGGCGAACACCGGGGAGCTGTTTTTT. This rearrangement joins TRBV19 to TRBJ2-2; D is possibly TRBD2 (5 bases). The CDR3 runs to 17 residues. The germline gives CDR1 LNHDA, CDR2 SQIVND (reference sequence). Trimming cost V 0 bases and J 0 bases, with 11 bases left between them.

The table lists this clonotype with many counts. The CDR3 sequence: CATSDPRTGGVEQYF. The CDR3 DNA sequence: TGTGCCACCAGTGATCCCAGGACAGGGGGCGTCGAGCAGTACTTC. The chain links TRBV24-1 to TRBJ2-7, with 11 bases identical to TRBD1. The CDR3 consists of 15 residues. Per the germline V gene, CDR1 is KGHDR and CDR2 is SFDVKD. V was pared by 3 bases and J by 6 bases, with 6 bases of the junction left unmatched.

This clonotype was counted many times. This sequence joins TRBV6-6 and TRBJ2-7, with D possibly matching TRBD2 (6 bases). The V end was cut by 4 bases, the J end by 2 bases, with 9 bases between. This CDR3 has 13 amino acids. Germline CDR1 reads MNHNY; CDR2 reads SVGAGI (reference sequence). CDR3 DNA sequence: TGTGCCAGCAGTTCCGGGACTCCCTACGAGCAGTACTTC. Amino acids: CASSSGTPYEQYF.